These 17 T cell receptor beta chains were all obtained from the same sample, sequenced in a study of blood T cells in healthy people across ages. Sample-barcoded 5' priming and a J-beta primer mix drove a second PCR of 7 to 11 cycles. TCRdb fed the 5' RACE reads into MiXCR, producing one record per CDR3 protein. The sample contains some 710,000 distinct CDR3 sequences, less than 60% of which appear only once. What was sequenced was blood. These receptors all stem from a man aged 80 or over in good health.

V usage is TRBV7-8 and J usage is TRBJ2-5; TRBD1 matches at 9 bases. This CDR3 contains 17 residues. Per the germline V gene, CDR1 is SGHVS and CDR2 is FQNEAQ. V lost 2 bases, J lost 1 base, and 8 bases stayed unmatched. The CDR3 nucleotides are TGTGCCAGCAGCTTAACGGCCGGGACAGGGTTCCAAGAGACCCAGTACTTC. It encodes CASSLTAGTGFQETQYF.

The chain combines TRBV2 with TRBJ2-1, with a tentative D call TRBD2 (5 bases). Per the germline V gene, CDR1 is SNHLY and CDR2 is FYNNEI. The CDR3 is 13 amino acids. V was pared by 8 bases and J by 7 bases, with 15 bases between. CDR3 sequence (DNA): TGTGCCAGCGGACGAGCGGAGGAAAATGAGCAGTTCTTC. Protein: CASGRAEENEQFF.

This clonotype was recorded a few times. The chain carries TRBV29-1 and TRBJ2-6; D gene uncertain. CDR1 SQVTM and CDR2 ANQGSEA come from the germline V gene. The CDR3 has 11 amino acids. The germline V and J ends were trimmed by 6 bases and 6 bases, with 6 bases remaining between them. The DNA for the CDR3 is TGCAGCGTCGACTTGGCCAACGTCCTGACTTTC. It yields the protein CSVDLANVLTF.

Worth noting for this clonotype: A much larger clone differs by one base, so this may be a read error. The rearrangement uses TRBV20-1 and TRBJ2-1; 8 positions agree with TRBD1. This CDR3 has 15 residues. The germline CDR1 and CDR2 sequences are DFQATT and SNEGSKA (reference sequence). CDR3 sequence (DNA): TGCAGTGCTATTGACAGGGGAGCCGGCGGGGATGAGCTGTTCTTC. This sequence encodes CSAIDRGAGGDELFF.

This clonotype was recorded a few times. J is TRBJ2-2 and V is TRBV30; a weak D match, TRBD2 (6 bases). The CDR3 sequence is 14 residues long. V was trimmed by 8 bases and J by 7 bases, leaving 20 bases between them. Germline V gene sequence: CDR1 GTSNPN, CDR2 SVGIG (reference sequence). This CDR3 is CARHDSGPGGELFF. The CDR3 DNA sequence: TGTGCCCGCCACGATAGCGGTCCAGGCGGGGAGCTGTTTTTT.

The chain recombines TRBV28 with TRBJ2-3; 16 nucleotides align to TRBD2. The CDR3 spans 17 residues. Germline assignment: CDR1 MDHEN and CDR2 SYDVKM. After removal of 5 bases from V and 5 bases from J, the junction contained 7 bases not matched to a gene. This chain's CDR3 is CASSGTSGRASLDTQYF. DNA of the CDR3: TGTGCCAGCAGTGGGACTAGCGGGAGGGCCAGTCTAGATACGCAGTATTTT.

The chain recombines TRBV9 with TRBJ2-5; D is unresolved. V shed 0 bases and J shed 4 bases, with 10 bases lying between them. Germline V gene data show CDR1 as SGDLS and CDR2 as YYNGEE. This CDR3 is built from 14 residues. CDR3 nucleotides: TGTGCCAGCAGCGTAGCTTCGGGTACAGAGACCCAGTACTTC. Translated, it gives CASSVASGTETQYF.

This clonotype was counted between two and nine times. The rearrangement uses TRBV7-2 and TRBJ2-5, with TRBD2 matching 10 bases. J was trimmed by 7 bases and V by 4 bases; bases with no gene match: 9. Germline V gene sequence: CDR1 SGHTA, CDR2 FQGNSA. CDR3 length equals 15 residues. CDR3 region: CASSSPSGSKGTQYF. The CDR3 DNA is TGTGCCAGCAGCTCCCCTAGCGGGAGCAAGGGGACCCAGTACTTC.

Here the CDR3 reads CASTGDLNGERYF. CDR3 bases: TGCGCCAGCACCGGGGACCTTAATGGGGAGCGGTACTTC. The rearrangement links TRBV5-1 to TRBJ2-5, with D tentatively TRBD1 or TRBD2 (5 bases each). The CDR3 sequence is 13 residues long. Germline V CDR1 and CDR2: SGHRS, YFSETQ. V lost 6 bases to trimming and J lost 13 bases, with 22 bases between them.

The rearrangement joins TRBV30 to TRBJ2-2; 11 bases map to TRBD2. The CDR3 sequence is 16 residues long. Trimming took 2 bases from V and 2 from J; bases not matched to a gene: 4. In germline, CDR1 is GTSNPN, CDR2 SVGIG (reference sequence). The CDR3 is CAWSTGLAGNTGELFF. CDR3 sequence (DNA): TGTGCCTGGAGTACTGGACTAGCGGGCAACACCGGGGAGCTGTTTTTT.

The J gene is TRBJ2-1, the V gene TRBV7-2, with 9 positions matching TRBD2. The germline CDR1 and CDR2 sequences are SGHTA and FQGNSA. With V trimmed by 6 bases and J by 4 bases, 13 bases remained unmatched. CDR3 size: 17 residues. The CDR3 sequence is CASRRAGGPFPYNEQFF. In DNA form, the CDR3 reads TGTGCCAGCAGAAGAGCGGGGGGCCCCTTCCCATACAATGAGCAGTTCTTC.

This clonotype was seen only once. The V and J genes are TRBV6-2 or TRBV6-3 and TRBJ1-1, with TRBD1 matching over 7 bases. Germline assignment: CDR1 MNHEY and CDR2 SVGEGT. The CDR3 has 13 residues. The V segment lost 2 bases and the J segment 6 bases; nucleotides outside the gene matches: 3. The CDR3 loop is CASSYGTAPEAFF. CDR3 sequence (DNA): TGTGCCAGCAGTTACGGGACAGCTCCTGAAGCTTTCTTT.

A note on this clonotype: One junction end disagrees with the germline gene, perhaps due to a read error. The chain combines TRBV7-2 with TRBJ2-5; 10 bases fit TRBD2. This CDR3 comprises 15 residues. Germline CDR1 and CDR2: SGHTA and FQGNSA. The CDR3 DNA sequence: TGTGCCAGCAGTTACCGGACTAGCGGAAAAGAGACCCTGTACTTC. Its translation: CASSYRTSGKETLYF.

The chain has TRBV7-2 and TRBJ1-2; D uncertain. Deletions cut 5 bases from V and 8 bases from J, with 18 bases between. The CDR3 loop spans 14 amino acids. Germline CDR1 reads SGHTA; CDR2 reads FQGNSA. The CDR3 loop is CASSAQFGSWGYTF. CDR3 nucleotides: TGTGCCAGCAGCGCCCAGTTTGGTTCCTGGGGCTACACCTTC.

This clonotype appeared a few times. The rearrangement uses TRBV29-1 and TRBJ2-3; 10 bases align to TRBD1. From germline, CDR1 is SQVTM and CDR2 ANQGSEA. The CDR3 spans 15 residues. V was clipped by 3 bases and J by 4 bases; unmatched bases: 7. The CDR3 sequence: CSVEFRDRGADTQYF. The CDR3 DNA is TGCAGCGTTGAGTTCCGGGACAGGGGTGCAGATACGCAGTATTTT.

The DNA of the CDR3 is TGCAGTGCTAGGGTAGCGGGGGGGCAGCCCTACAATGAGCAGTTCTTC. This codes for CSARVAGGQPYNEQFF. The V and J genes are TRBV20-1 and TRBJ2-1; 11 positions match TRBD2. J gave up 2 bases and V 3 bases, and 6 bases lay outside the gene matches. This CDR3 comprises 16 residues. Per the germline V gene, CDR1 is DFQATT and CDR2 is SNEGSKA (reference sequence).

This clonotype was seen many times. The chain joins TRBV20-1 to TRBJ2-3; TRBD1 agrees at 8 bases. This CDR3 contains 15 residues. V shed 3 bases and J 6 bases; nucleotides not matched to a gene: 11. Germline CDR1 reads DFQATT; CDR2 reads SNEGSKA (reference sequence). CDR3 nucleotide sequence: TGCAGTGCTAGCAGGGTGACAGGGGAGAGGGATACGCAGTATTTT. Encoded protein: CSASRVTGERDTQYF.